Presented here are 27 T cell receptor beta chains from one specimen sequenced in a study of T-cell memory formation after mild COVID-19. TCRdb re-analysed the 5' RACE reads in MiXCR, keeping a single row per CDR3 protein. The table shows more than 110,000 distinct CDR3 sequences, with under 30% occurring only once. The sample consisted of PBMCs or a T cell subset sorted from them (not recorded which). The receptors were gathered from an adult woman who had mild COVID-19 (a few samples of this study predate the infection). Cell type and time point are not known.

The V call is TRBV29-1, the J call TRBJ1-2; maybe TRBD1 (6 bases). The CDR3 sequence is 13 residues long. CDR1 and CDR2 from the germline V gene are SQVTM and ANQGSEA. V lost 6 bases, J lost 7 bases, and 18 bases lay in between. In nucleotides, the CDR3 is TGCAGCGTGGGGGACACCAGCTTTTCTGGCTACACCTTC. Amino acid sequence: CSVGDTSFSGYTF.

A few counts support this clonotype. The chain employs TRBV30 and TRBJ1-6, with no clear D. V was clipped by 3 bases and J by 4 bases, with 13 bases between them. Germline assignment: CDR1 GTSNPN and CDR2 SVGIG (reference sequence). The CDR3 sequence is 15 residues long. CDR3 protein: CAWSGFGDYNSPLHF. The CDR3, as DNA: TGTGCCTGGAGCGGTTTCGGGGATTATAATTCACCCCTCCACTTT.

CDR3 protein: CASSYSIRGRTGETQYF. CDR3 bases: TGTGCCAGCAGTTACTCGATCCGGGGCAGGACCGGGGAGACCCAGTACTTC. The gene calls are TRBV6-5 and TRBJ2-5; D is tentatively TRBD1 or TRBD2 (5 bases each). The CDR3 extends over 17 amino acids. Germline CDR1 and CDR2: MNHEY and SVGAGI. V shed 0 bases and J shed 5 bases, with 19 bases lying between them.

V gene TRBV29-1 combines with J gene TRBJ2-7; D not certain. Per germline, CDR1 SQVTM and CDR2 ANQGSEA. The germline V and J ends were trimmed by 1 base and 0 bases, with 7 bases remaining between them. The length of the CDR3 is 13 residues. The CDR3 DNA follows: TGCAGCGTTGAAGTGGCAGGCTCCTACGAGCAGTACTTC. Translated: CSVEVAGSYEQYF.

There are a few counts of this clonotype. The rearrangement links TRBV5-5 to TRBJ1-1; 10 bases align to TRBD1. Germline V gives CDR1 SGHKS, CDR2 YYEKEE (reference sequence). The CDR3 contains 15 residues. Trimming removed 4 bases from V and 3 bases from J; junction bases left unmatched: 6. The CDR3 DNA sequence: TGTGCCAGCAGCGTAGGGACAGGGGACTACACTGAAGCTTTCTTT. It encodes CASSVGTGDYTEAFF.

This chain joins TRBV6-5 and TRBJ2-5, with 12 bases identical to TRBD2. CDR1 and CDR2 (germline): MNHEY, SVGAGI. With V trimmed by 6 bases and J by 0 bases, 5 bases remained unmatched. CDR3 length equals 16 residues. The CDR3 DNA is TGTGCCAGCAGACACCTAGCGGGAGGGAACCAAGAGACCCAGTACTTC. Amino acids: CASRHLAGGNQETQYF.

The CDR3 nucleotides are TGCGCCAGCAGCCCTGCCGGGGTTTCGGACGAGCAGTACTTC. Its protein product is CASSPAGVSDEQYF. The chain recombines TRBV5-1 with TRBJ2-7; D is possibly TRBD2 (5 bases). The ends were cut back, 4 bases at V and 5 bases at J, with 16 bases in the middle. The CDR3 has 14 amino acids. Per the germline V gene, CDR1 is SGHRS and CDR2 is YFSETQ. Supplemented by reference TRBV5-1 and TRBJ2-7, the full variable domain reads KAGVTQTPRYLIKTRGQQVTLSCSPISGHRSVSWYQQTPGQGLQFLFEYFSETQRNKGNFPGRFSGRQFSNSRSEMNVSTLELGDSALYLCASSPAGVSDEQYFGPGTRLTVT.

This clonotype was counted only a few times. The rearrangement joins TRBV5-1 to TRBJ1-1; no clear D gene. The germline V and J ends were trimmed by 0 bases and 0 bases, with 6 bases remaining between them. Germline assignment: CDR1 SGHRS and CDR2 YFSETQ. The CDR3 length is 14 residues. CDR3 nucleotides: TGCGCCAGCAGCTTGGACCCAATGAACACTGAAGCTTTCTTT. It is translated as CASSLDPMNTEAFF.

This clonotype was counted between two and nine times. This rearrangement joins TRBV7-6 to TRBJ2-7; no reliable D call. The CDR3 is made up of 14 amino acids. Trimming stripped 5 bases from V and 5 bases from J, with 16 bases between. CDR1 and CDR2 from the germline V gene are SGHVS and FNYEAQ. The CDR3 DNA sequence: TGTGCCAGCAGCCTGGAACCTGTTTTGGACGAGCAGTACTTC. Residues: CASSLEPVLDEQYF.

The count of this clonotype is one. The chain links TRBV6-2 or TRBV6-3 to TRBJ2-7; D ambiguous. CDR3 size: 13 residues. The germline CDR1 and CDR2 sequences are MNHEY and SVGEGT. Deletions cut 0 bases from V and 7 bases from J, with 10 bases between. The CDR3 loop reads CASSYSESGEQYF. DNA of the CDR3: TGTGCCAGCAGTTACTCGGAGTCGGGTGAGCAGTACTTC.

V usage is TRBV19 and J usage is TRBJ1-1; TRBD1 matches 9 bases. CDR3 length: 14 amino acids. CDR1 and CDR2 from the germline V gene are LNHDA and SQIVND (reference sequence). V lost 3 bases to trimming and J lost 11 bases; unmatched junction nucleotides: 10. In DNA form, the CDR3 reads TGTGCCAGTAGTATCGGGTCCGGGACAGGGAATGCTTTCTTT. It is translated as CASSIGSGTGNAFF.

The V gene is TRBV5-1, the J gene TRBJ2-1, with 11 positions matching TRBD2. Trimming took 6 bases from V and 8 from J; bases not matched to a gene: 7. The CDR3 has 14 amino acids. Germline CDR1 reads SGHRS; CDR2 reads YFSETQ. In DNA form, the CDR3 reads TGCGCCAGCACCTCTAGCGGGGGGACGGATGAGCAGTTCTTC. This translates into CASTSSGGTDEQFF.

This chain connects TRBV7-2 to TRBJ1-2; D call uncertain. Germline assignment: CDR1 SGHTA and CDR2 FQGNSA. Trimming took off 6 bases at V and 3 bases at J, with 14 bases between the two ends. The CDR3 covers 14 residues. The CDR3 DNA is TGTGCCAGCAGTCTGGACGCGGCATACTATGGCTACACCTTC. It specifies CASSLDAAYYGYTF. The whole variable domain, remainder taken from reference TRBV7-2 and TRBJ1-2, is GAGVSQSPSNKVTEKGKDVELRCDPISGHTALYWYRQSLGQGLEFLIYFQGNSAPDKSGLPSDRFSAERTGGSVSTLTIQRTQQEDSAVYLCASSLDAAYYGYTFGSGTRLTVV.

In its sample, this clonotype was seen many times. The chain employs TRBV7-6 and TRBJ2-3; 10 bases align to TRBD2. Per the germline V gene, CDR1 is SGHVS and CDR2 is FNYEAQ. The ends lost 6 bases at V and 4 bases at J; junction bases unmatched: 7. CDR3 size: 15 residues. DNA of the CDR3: TGTGCCAGCAGTCGAGCGGGAGGGCAAGCAGATACGCAGTATTTT. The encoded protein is CASSRAGGQADTQYF. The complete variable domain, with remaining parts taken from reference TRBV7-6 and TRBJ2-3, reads GAGVSQSPRYKVTKRGQDVALRCDPISGHVSLYWYRQALGQGPEFLTYFNYEAQQDKSGLPNDRFSAERPEGSISTLTIQRTEQRDSAMYRCASSRAGGQADTQYFGPGTRLTVL.

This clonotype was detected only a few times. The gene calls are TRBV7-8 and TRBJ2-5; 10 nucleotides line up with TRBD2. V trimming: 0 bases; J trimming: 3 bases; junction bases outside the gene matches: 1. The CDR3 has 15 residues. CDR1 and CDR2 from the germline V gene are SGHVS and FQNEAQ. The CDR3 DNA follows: TGTGCCAGCAGCTTAGCTCTAGCGGGAGAAGAGACCCAGTACTTC. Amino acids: CASSLALAGEETQYF.

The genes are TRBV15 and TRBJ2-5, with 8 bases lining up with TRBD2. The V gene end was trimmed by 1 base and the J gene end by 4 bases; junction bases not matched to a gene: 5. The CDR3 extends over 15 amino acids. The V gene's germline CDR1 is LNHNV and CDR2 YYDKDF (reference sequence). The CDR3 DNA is TGTGCCACCAGCAGAGGCGGGGGGTTCGGAGAGACCCAGTACTTC. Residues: CATSRGGGFGETQYF.

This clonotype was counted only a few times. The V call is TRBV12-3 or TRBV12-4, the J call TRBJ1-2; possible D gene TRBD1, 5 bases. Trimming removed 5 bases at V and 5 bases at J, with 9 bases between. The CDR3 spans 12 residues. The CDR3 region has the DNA TGTGCCAGCAGTCATGACAGTTATGGCTACACCTTC. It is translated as CASSHDSYGYTF.

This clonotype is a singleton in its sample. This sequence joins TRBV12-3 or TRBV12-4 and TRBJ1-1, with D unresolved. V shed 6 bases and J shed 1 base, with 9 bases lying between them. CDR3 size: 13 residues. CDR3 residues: CASRSNWNTEAFF. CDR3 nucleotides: TGTGCCAGCAGGAGTAATTGGAACACTGAAGCTTTCTTT.

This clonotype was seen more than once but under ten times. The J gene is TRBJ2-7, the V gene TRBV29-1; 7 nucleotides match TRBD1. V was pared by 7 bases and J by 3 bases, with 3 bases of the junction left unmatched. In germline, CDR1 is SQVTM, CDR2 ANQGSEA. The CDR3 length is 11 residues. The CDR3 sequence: CSAGQDYEQYF. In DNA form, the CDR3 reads TGCAGCGCCGGACAGGACTACGAGCAGTACTTC.

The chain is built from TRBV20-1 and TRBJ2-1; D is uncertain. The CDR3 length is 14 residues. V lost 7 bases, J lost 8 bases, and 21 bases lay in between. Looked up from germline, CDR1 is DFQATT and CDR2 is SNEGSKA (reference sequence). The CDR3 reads CSVRAARITDEQFF. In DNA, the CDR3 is TGCAGTGTCAGAGCAGCACGCATTACCGATGAGCAGTTCTTC.

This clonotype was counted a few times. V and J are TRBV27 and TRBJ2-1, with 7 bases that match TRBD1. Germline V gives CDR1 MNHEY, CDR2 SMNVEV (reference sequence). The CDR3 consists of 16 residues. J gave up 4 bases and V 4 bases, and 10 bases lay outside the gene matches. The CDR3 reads CASSSPGQQIYNEQFF. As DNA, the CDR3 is TGTGCCAGCAGTTCCCCGGGACAGCAAATATACAATGAGCAGTTCTTC.

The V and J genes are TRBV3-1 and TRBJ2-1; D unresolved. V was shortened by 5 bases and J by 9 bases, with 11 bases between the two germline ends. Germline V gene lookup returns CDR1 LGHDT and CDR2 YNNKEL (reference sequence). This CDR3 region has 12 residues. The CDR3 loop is CASSVSTSEQFF. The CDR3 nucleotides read TGTGCCAGCAGCGTTAGCACGAGTGAGCAGTTCTTC.

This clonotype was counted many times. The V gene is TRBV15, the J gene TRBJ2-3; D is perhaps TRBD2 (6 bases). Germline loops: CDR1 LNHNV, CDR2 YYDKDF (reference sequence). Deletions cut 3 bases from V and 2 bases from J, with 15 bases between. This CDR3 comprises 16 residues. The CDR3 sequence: CATSSKGSGLTDTQYF. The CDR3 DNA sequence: TGTGCCACCAGCAGCAAAGGTAGCGGCCTCACAGATACGCAGTATTTT.

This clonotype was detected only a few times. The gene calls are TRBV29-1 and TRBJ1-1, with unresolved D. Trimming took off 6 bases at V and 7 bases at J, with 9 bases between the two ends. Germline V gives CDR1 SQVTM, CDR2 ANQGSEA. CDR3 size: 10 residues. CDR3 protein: CSVPGIEAFF. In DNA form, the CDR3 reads TGCAGCGTCCCTGGAATTGAAGCTTTCTTT.

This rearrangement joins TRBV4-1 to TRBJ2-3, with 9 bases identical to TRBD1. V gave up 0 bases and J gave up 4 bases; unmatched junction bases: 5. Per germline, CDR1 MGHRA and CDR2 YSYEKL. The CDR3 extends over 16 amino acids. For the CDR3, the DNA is TGCGCCAGCAGCCAAGAATGGGACAGGGTAGCAGATACGCAGTATTTT. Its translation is CASSQEWDRVADTQYF.

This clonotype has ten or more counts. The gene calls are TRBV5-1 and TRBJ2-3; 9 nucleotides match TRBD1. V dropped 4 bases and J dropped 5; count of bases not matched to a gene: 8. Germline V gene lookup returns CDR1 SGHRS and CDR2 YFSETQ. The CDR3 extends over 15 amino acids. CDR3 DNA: TGCGCCAGCAGCGACGGGACAGGGCAGGGAGATACGCAGTATTTT. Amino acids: CASSDGTGQGDTQYF. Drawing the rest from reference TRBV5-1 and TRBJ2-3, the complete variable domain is KAGVTQTPRYLIKTRGQQVTLSCSPISGHRSVSWYQQTPGQGLQFLFEYFSETQRNKGNFPGRFSGRQFSNSRSEMNVSTLELGDSALYLCASSDGTGQGDTQYFGPGTRLTVL.

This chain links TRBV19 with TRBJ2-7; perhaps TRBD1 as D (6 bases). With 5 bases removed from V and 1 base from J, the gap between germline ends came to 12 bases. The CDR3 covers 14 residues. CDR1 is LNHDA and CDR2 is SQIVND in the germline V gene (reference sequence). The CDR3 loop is CASSPQGGSYEQYF. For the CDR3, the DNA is TGTGCCAGTAGTCCCCAAGGGGGATCCTACGAGCAGTACTTC.